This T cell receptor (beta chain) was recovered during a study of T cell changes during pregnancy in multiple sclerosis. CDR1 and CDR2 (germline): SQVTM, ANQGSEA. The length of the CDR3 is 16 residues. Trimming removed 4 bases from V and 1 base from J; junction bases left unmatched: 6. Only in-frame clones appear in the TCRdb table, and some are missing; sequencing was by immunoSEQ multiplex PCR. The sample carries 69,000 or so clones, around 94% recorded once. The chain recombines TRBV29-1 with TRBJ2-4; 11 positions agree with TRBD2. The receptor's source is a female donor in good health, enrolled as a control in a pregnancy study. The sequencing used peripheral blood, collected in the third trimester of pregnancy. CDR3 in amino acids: CSVASGGPGAKNIQYF. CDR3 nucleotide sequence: TGCAGCGTTGCTAGCGGGGGGCCGGGGGCCAAAAACATTCAGTACTTC.